Listed below are T cell receptor beta chains from one sample, sequenced in a study of blood T cell repertoires in COVID-19. The assay was immunoSEQ multiplex PCR, and TCRdb's table has in-frame clones only and misses some. In the table there are over 150,000 clones, around 87% of which are singletons. Sequencing was done on a sample of peripheral blood. The receptors were sampled from a woman of 80 years or more with COVID-19, enrolled during active disease. Each CDR3 is given with its conserved first and last residue. The order of the fields is clone size, V gene, J gene, CDR3 length, D gene, CDR3 DNA, CDR3 protein. D genes are given only for firm matches. Some rows have no size entry. The others give once, few or many, or a class for an expanded clone.

abundance: NA
v_gene: TRBV11-2
j_gene: TRBJ2-7
len: 12
d_gene: NA
CDR3nt: TGTGCCAGCAGCTTAGGGCGGGTTGAGCAGTACTTC
CDR3aa: CASSLGRVEQYF

abundance: NA
v_gene: TRBV28
j_gene: TRBJ2-5
len: 16
d_gene: TRBD1
CDR3nt: TGTGCCAGCAGTGACCGGGACAGGGGGCGCGGAGAGACCCAGTACTTC
CDR3aa: CASSDRDRGRGETQYF

abundance: NA
v_gene: TRBV5-1
j_gene: TRBJ1-1
len: 16
d_gene: TRBD1
CDR3nt: TGCGCCAGCAGCTTCGACTACGGACAGGGTTACACTGAAGCTTTCTTT
CDR3aa: CASSFDYGQGYTEAFF

abundance: NA
v_gene: TRBV28
j_gene: TRBJ1-1
len: 14
d_gene: NA
CDR3nt: TGTGCCAGCAGTTTGGGCGGGGGCCCCACTGAAGCTTTCTTT
CDR3aa: CASSLGGGPTEAFF

abundance: NA
v_gene: TRBV24-1
j_gene: TRBJ2-1
len: 16
d_gene: TRBD2
CDR3nt: TGTGCCACCAGTGACGCTACTAGCGGGAGTTTGAATGAGCAGTTCTTC
CDR3aa: CATSDATSGSLNEQFF

abundance: NA
v_gene: TRBV3-1/TRBV3-2
j_gene: TRBJ2-6
len: 20
d_gene: TRBD2
CDR3nt: TGTGCCAGCAGCCGACGCATACTAGCGGGCGAACCCTCTGGGGCCAACGTCCTGACTTTC
CDR3aa: CASSRRILAGEPSGANVLTF

abundance: NA
v_gene: TRBV10-3
j_gene: TRBJ2-7
len: 15
d_gene: TRBD2
CDR3nt: TGTGCCATCACCTCCGGGACTAGTTCACCTTACGAGCAGTACTTC
CDR3aa: CAITSGTSSPYEQYF

abundance: NA
v_gene: TRBV19
j_gene: TRBJ1-6
len: 14
d_gene: NA
CDR3nt: TGTGCCAGTACCGACCAGGGTGGTAATTCACCCCTCCACTTT
CDR3aa: CASTDQGGNSPLHF

abundance: NA
v_gene: TRBV5-1
j_gene: TRBJ1-1
len: 16
d_gene: NA
CDR3nt: TGCGCCAGCAGCTCGGACAGTGGGATTATGAACACTGAAGCTTTCTTT
CDR3aa: CASSSDSGIMNTEAFF

abundance: NA
v_gene: TRBV27
j_gene: TRBJ1-4
len: 14
d_gene: NA
CDR3nt: TGTGCCAGCAGTTTCTATGGACAGAATGAAAAACTGTTTTTT
CDR3aa: CASSFYGQNEKLFF

abundance: few
v_gene: TRBV19
j_gene: TRBJ1-1
len: 15
d_gene: TRBD1
CDR3nt: TGTGCCAGTAGTGTAGAAAGACAGGGCCCGCTTGAAGCTTTCTTT
CDR3aa: CASSVERQGPLEAFF

abundance: NA
v_gene: TRBV5-4
j_gene: TRBJ1-1
len: 13
d_gene: NA
CDR3nt: TGTGCCAGCAGCAACGACAGGAACACTGAAGCTTTCTTT
CDR3aa: CASSNDRNTEAFF

abundance: few
v_gene: TRBV18
j_gene: TRBJ1-1
len: 17
d_gene: NA
CDR3nt: TGTGCCAGCTCCCCTAGCCTAGGGGGGGCTGGTAACACTGAAGCTTTCTTT
CDR3aa: CASSPSLGGAGNTEAFF

abundance: NA
v_gene: TRBV6-5
j_gene: TRBJ2-6
len: 16
d_gene: NA
CDR3nt: TGTGCCAGCAGTTACTCGTTAGTTCTGGGGGCCAACGTCCTGACTTTC
CDR3aa: CASSYSLVLGANVLTF

abundance: NA
v_gene: TRBV2
j_gene: TRBJ2-5
len: 13
d_gene: NA
CDR3nt: TGTGCCAGCAAAGGGGGAACAGAAGAGACCCAGTACTTC
CDR3aa: CASKGGTEETQYF

abundance: NA
v_gene: TRBV6-5
j_gene: TRBJ2-1
len: 12
d_gene: TRBD1
CDR3nt: TGTGCCAGTCAGGGGGCCTACAATGAGCAGTTCTTC
CDR3aa: CASQGAYNEQFF

abundance: NA
v_gene: TRBV28
j_gene: TRBJ1-1
len: 15
d_gene: NA
CDR3nt: TGTGCCAGCAGTTTTGGGCAGGGGACGAACACTGAAGCTTTCTTT
CDR3aa: CASSFGQGTNTEAFF

abundance: NA
v_gene: TRBV10-3
j_gene: TRBJ2-1
len: 15
d_gene: TRBD2
CDR3nt: TGTGCCATCAGTGCTGGACTAGCGGAAAACAATGAGCAGTTCTTC
CDR3aa: CAISAGLAENNEQFF

abundance: NA
v_gene: TRBV7-3
j_gene: TRBJ2-1
len: 13
d_gene: TRBD1
CDR3nt: TGTGCCAGCAGCGAACGGACAGGTCATGAGCAGTTCTTC
CDR3aa: CASSERTGHEQFF

abundance: NA
v_gene: TRBV28
j_gene: TRBJ1-4
len: 13
d_gene: TRBD1
CDR3nt: TGTGCCAGCAGCTCGACAGGGAATGAAAAACTGTTTTTT
CDR3aa: CASSSTGNEKLFF

abundance: NA
v_gene: TRBV7-6
j_gene: TRBJ1-4
len: 15
d_gene: TRBD1
CDR3nt: TGTGCCAGCAGCCTAGGGGACAGAACTAATGAAAAACTGTTTTTT
CDR3aa: CASSLGDRTNEKLFF

abundance: NA
v_gene: TRBV19
j_gene: TRBJ1-4
len: 14
d_gene: NA
CDR3nt: TGTGCCAGTAGTACCTGGGGAGTCGCTGAAAAACTGTTTTTT
CDR3aa: CASSTWGVAEKLFF

abundance: NA
v_gene: TRBV28
j_gene: TRBJ2-7
len: 16
d_gene: TRBD2
CDR3nt: TGTGCCAGCAGGCCAACTAGCGGGAGGACCAACTACGAGCAGTACTTC
CDR3aa: CASRPTSGRTNYEQYF

abundance: NA
v_gene: TRBV28
j_gene: TRBJ1-5
len: 12
d_gene: NA
CDR3nt: TGTGCCAGCCAGGACCGGGGGCAGCCCCAGCATTTT
CDR3aa: CASQDRGQPQHF

abundance: once
v_gene: TRBV2
j_gene: TRBJ2-3
len: 11
d_gene: NA
CDR3nt: TGTGCCTGGGTGCTGCGGGGTACGCAGTATTTT
CDR3aa: CAWVLRGTQYF

abundance: NA
v_gene: TRBV19
j_gene: TRBJ1-2
len: 13
d_gene: TRBD1
CDR3nt: TGTGCCAGTAGTATCCGGGACAGTAAAGGCTACACCTTC
CDR3aa: CASSIRDSKGYTF

abundance: NA
v_gene: TRBV2
j_gene: TRBJ2-5
len: 15
d_gene: NA
CDR3nt: TGTGCCAGCAGTGAGGGGGCAGGTCAACAAGAGACCCAGTACTTC
CDR3aa: CASSEGAGQQETQYF

abundance: NA
v_gene: TRBV6-6
j_gene: TRBJ2-5
len: 13
d_gene: NA
CDR3nt: TGTGCCAGCCGAGACAGTGACCAAGAGACCCAGTACTTC
CDR3aa: CASRDSDQETQYF

abundance: NA
v_gene: TRBV28
j_gene: TRBJ1-5
len: 11
d_gene: NA
CDR3nt: TGTGCCAGGCGGGGGGAGCAGCCCCAGCATTTT
CDR3aa: CARRGEQPQHF

abundance: NA
v_gene: TRBV9
j_gene: TRBJ2-1
len: 13
d_gene: TRBD1
CDR3nt: TGTGCCAGCAGCCCCGGGACAGTTAATGAGCAGTTCTTC
CDR3aa: CASSPGTVNEQFF

abundance: NA
v_gene: TRBV27
j_gene: TRBJ2-5
len: 13
d_gene: NA
CDR3nt: TGTGCCAGCAGTCCTAACTTTCAAGAGACCCAGTACTTC
CDR3aa: CASSPNFQETQYF

abundance: NA
v_gene: TRBV29-1
j_gene: TRBJ2-5
len: 14
d_gene: NA
CDR3nt: TGCAGCGTTGAAGATTTTGCGCTCCAAGAGACCCAGTACTTC
CDR3aa: CSVEDFALQETQYF

abundance: NA
v_gene: TRBV12-3/TRBV12-4
j_gene: TRBJ1-4
len: 12
d_gene: NA
CDR3nt: TGTGCCAGCAGTTTAGGAGGTGGATCGCTGTTTTTT
CDR3aa: CASSLGGGSLFF

abundance: NA
v_gene: TRBV5-4
j_gene: TRBJ1-5
len: 16
d_gene: NA
CDR3nt: TGTGCCAGCAGCTTGGATATTTCGGGTAGCAATCAGCCCCAGCATTTT
CDR3aa: CASSLDISGSNQPQHF

abundance: NA
v_gene: TRBV5-5
j_gene: TRBJ1-4
len: 13
d_gene: NA
CDR3nt: TGTGCCAGCAGCTTGTCAGGGGATGAAAAACTGTTTTTT
CDR3aa: CASSLSGDEKLFF

abundance: once
v_gene: TRBV28
j_gene: TRBJ1-5
len: 15
d_gene: TRBD1
CDR3nt: TGTGCCAGCAGTGCCGACAGGGGGCCCAATCAGCCCCAGCATTTT
CDR3aa: CASSADRGPNQPQHF

abundance: NA
v_gene: TRBV19
j_gene: TRBJ2-2
len: 18
d_gene: TRBD2
CDR3nt: TGTGCCAGTAGTATCACACGTCCCGGGACTAGCGGGACCGGGGAGCTGTTTTTT
CDR3aa: CASSITRPGTSGTGELFF

abundance: few
v_gene: TRBV9
j_gene: TRBJ2-3
len: 15
d_gene: TRBD1
CDR3nt: TGTGCCAGCAGCGTAGTAGGACAGGGCACAGATACGCAGTATTTT
CDR3aa: CASSVVGQGTDTQYF

abundance: NA
v_gene: TRBV5-6
j_gene: TRBJ1-1
len: 15
d_gene: NA
CDR3nt: TGTGCCAGCAGCCCTGGGGGACTCCCGCACACTGAAGCTTTCTTT
CDR3aa: CASSPGGLPHTEAFF

abundance: NA
v_gene: TRBV7-2
j_gene: TRBJ2-3
len: 16
d_gene: NA
CDR3nt: TGTGCCAGCAGCTTAGTCGGCGGGTTTGATGGAGATACGCAGTATTTT
CDR3aa: CASSLVGGFDGDTQYF

abundance: NA
v_gene: TRBV18
j_gene: TRBJ1-1
len: 12
d_gene: NA
CDR3nt: TGTGCCAGCTCACCACGGGCCAATGAAGCTTTCTTT
CDR3aa: CASSPRANEAFF

abundance: NA
v_gene: TRBV5-1
j_gene: TRBJ2-7
len: 14
d_gene: TRBD1
CDR3nt: TGCGCCAGCAGCCCGGGACAGGATTCCTACGAGCAGTACTTC
CDR3aa: CASSPGQDSYEQYF

abundance: NA
v_gene: TRBV3-1/TRBV3-2
j_gene: TRBJ2-1
len: 16
d_gene: NA
CDR3nt: TGTGCCAGCAGCCACCGGAGGCAGCTTGGGTACAATGAGCAGTTCTTC
CDR3aa: CASSHRRQLGYNEQFF

abundance: NA
v_gene: TRBV5-4
j_gene: TRBJ1-1
len: 13
d_gene: NA
CDR3nt: TGTGCCAGCAGCTTGAGCACCAACACTGAAGCTTTCTTT
CDR3aa: CASSLSTNTEAFF

abundance: few
v_gene: TRBV9
j_gene: TRBJ2-1
len: 17
d_gene: TRBD2
CDR3nt: TGTGCCAGCAGCGTAGATGCTAGCGGGAGAGTCCGCAATGAGCAGTTCTTC
CDR3aa: CASSVDASGRVRNEQFF

abundance: NA
v_gene: TRBV29-1
j_gene: TRBJ2-7
len: 14
d_gene: NA
CDR3nt: TGCAGCGTTTCGTTGTCAGACAGAACCTACGAGCAGTACTTC
CDR3aa: CSVSLSDRTYEQYF

abundance: NA
v_gene: TRBV20-1
j_gene: TRBJ1-6
len: 14
d_gene: TRBD1
CDR3nt: TGCAGTGCTAGTGAGGACAGGGCGAATTCACCCCTCCACTTT
CDR3aa: CSASEDRANSPLHF

abundance: NA
v_gene: TRBV6-2/TRBV6-3
j_gene: TRBJ1-5
len: 15
d_gene: TRBD1
CDR3nt: TGTGCCAGCAGTTCCAGGACAGGTACCATCAAACCCCAGCATTTT
CDR3aa: CASSSRTGTIKPQHF

abundance: NA
v_gene: TRBV2
j_gene: TRBJ2-7
len: 16
d_gene: TRBD1
CDR3nt: TGTGCCAGCAGTGCCCCTAGGGGACAGGGGGCTTACGAGCAGTACTTC
CDR3aa: CASSAPRGQGAYEQYF

abundance: few
v_gene: TRBV6-5
j_gene: TRBJ2-2
len: 15
d_gene: TRBD1
CDR3nt: TGTGCCAGCAGAAGACAGGGGGCGAACACCGGGGAGCTGTTTTTT
CDR3aa: CASRRQGANTGELFF

abundance: NA
v_gene: TRBV3-1/TRBV3-2
j_gene: TRBJ1-4
len: 14
d_gene: NA
CDR3nt: TGTGCCAGCAGCCACCGACAGAATAATGAAAAACTGTTTTTT
CDR3aa: CASSHRQNNEKLFF

abundance: NA
v_gene: TRBV5-6
j_gene: TRBJ1-2
len: 12
d_gene: NA
CDR3nt: TGTGCCAGCAGCTTGGGAGGGTATGGCTACACCTTC
CDR3aa: CASSLGGYGYTF

abundance: NA
v_gene: TRBV2
j_gene: TRBJ2-7
len: 14
d_gene: TRBD1
CDR3nt: TGTGCCAGCAGTGGGGACAGGGGGTCCTACGAGCAGTACTTC
CDR3aa: CASSGDRGSYEQYF

abundance: NA
v_gene: TRBV19
j_gene: TRBJ1-3
len: 16
d_gene: NA
CDR3nt: TGTGCCAGTAGTATCGTCCCGGGGAGCTCTGGAAACACCATATATTTT
CDR3aa: CASSIVPGSSGNTIYF

abundance: once
v_gene: TRBV28
j_gene: TRBJ1-5
len: 18
d_gene: NA
CDR3nt: TGTGCCAGCAGTTTTGGGCCTCGGGGGGCAAAAGAGGAACAGCCCCAGCATTTT
CDR3aa: CASSFGPRGAKEEQPQHF

abundance: NA
v_gene: TRBV14
j_gene: TRBJ2-3
len: 16
d_gene: NA
CDR3nt: TGTGCCAGCAGCCCGCAGGGGGGTGCTAGCACAGATACGCAGTATTTT
CDR3aa: CASSPQGGASTDTQYF

abundance: NA
v_gene: TRBV6-2/TRBV6-3
j_gene: TRBJ1-2
len: 13
d_gene: NA
CDR3nt: TGTGCCAGCAGTTACTCTACCCTCGGTGGCTACACCTTC
CDR3aa: CASSYSTLGGYTF

abundance: NA
v_gene: TRBV21-1
j_gene: TRBJ2-7
len: 15
d_gene: NA
CDR3nt: TGTGCCAGCAGCAAGTACAGGGGGACTTCGGAAGAGCAGTACTTC
CDR3aa: CASSKYRGTSEEQYF

abundance: NA
v_gene: TRBV12-3/TRBV12-4
j_gene: TRBJ2-7
len: 13
d_gene: NA
CDR3nt: TGTGCCAGCGGACGAGACGCAGGGCGCGAGCAGTACTTC
CDR3aa: CASGRDAGREQYF